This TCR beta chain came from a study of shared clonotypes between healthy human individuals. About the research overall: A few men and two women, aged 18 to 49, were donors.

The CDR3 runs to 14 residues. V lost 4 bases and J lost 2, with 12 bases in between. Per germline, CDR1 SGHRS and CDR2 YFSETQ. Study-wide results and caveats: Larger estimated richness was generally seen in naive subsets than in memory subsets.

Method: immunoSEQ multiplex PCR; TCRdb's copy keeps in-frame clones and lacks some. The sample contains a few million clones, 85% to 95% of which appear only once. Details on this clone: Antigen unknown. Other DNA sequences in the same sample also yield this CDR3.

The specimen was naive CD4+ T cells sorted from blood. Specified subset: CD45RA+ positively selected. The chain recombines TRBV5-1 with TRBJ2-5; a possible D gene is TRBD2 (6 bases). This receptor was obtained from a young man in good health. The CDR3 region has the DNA TGCGCCAGCAGCGCGGGGACGGGACAAGAGACCCAGTACTTC. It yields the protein CASSAGTGQETQYF.